The 25 T cell receptor beta chains reported below all come from one sample, sequenced in a study of cytomegalovirus exposure and HLA in healthy donors. In the PCR, 60 Vbeta and 13 Jbeta primers were used. TCRdb's table, derived via immunoSEQ multiplex PCR, lists solely in-frame clones and lacks some. The sample yields more than 120,000 clones, 75% to 85% seen once. Sequencing used PBMCs. The receptor set was obtained from a woman aged 40 to 50 in good health and CMV-seropositive.

The chain links TRBV6-6 to TRBJ2-7, with a tentative D call TRBD1 (6 bases). The V gene lost 0 bases and the J gene lost 6 bases, with 15 bases spanning the gap. This CDR3 has 15 amino acids. Germline loops: CDR1 MNHNY, CDR2 SVGAGI (reference sequence). The CDR3: CASSYSGLTGGEQYF. In DNA, the CDR3 is TGTGCCAGCAGTTACTCGGGGTTGACAGGAGGCGAGCAGTACTTC.

This chain connects TRBV7-8 to TRBJ2-5; a weak D match, TRBD2 (5 bases). The CDR3 has 14 residues. The V gene's germline CDR1 is SGHVS and CDR2 FQNEAQ. V was cut by 1 base and J by 4 bases, with 10 bases left in between. The CDR3 region has the DNA TGTGCCAGCAGCTTAGGCGAGGGCCGAGAGACCCAGTACTTC. Protein sequence: CASSLGEGRETQYF.

The chain has TRBV14 and TRBJ1-5; 9 bases are shared with TRBD1. Germline values: CDR1 SGHDN, CDR2 FVKESK. V shed 4 bases, J shed 2 bases, and the junction held 15 bases outside the gene matches. The CDR3 has 19 amino acids. The CDR3 is CASSPRTGARQYGNQPQHF. The CDR3 DNA follows: TGTGCCAGCAGCCCCCGGACAGGGGCCCGCCAGTATGGCAATCAGCCCCAGCATTTT.

The chain links TRBV10-3 to TRBJ2-1; the D is unclear. V lost 0 bases to trimming and J lost 0 bases, with 9 bases between them. Germline lookup yields CDR1 ENHRY and CDR2 SYGVKD. There are 16 residues in the CDR3. Here the CDR3 DNA reads TGTGCCATCAGTGAGTCGATACACAGCTCCTACAATGAGCAGTTCTTC. Protein sequence: CAISESIHSSYNEQFF.

The chain recombines TRBV23-1 with TRBJ2-2; D remains unclear. TRBV23-1 is an open reading frame, and its role is uncertain. The V end lost 4 bases, the J end lost 2 bases, and 5 bases lay between the germline ends. CDR3 length equals 13 residues. This CDR3 reads CASSLYNTGELFF. Written as DNA, the CDR3 is TGCGCCAGCAGTCTGTATAACACCGGGGAGCTGTTTTTT.

The chain has TRBV6-6 and TRBJ2-1; 8 bases map to TRBD2. This CDR3 spans 15 amino acids. Germline values: CDR1 MNHNY, CDR2 SVGAGI (reference sequence). Trimming removed 5 bases from V and 8 bases from J; junction bases left unmatched: 11. CDR3 in amino acids: CASSQTAGGGDEQFF. The CDR3 DNA is TGTGCCAGCAGTCAGACCGCGGGGGGAGGAGATGAGCAGTTCTTC.

This sequence joins TRBV19 and TRBJ2-7; unclear D gene. Trimming took off 0 bases at V and 0 bases at J, with 12 bases between the two ends. The CDR3 totals 16 residues. Germline V gene sequence: CDR1 LNHDA, CDR2 SQIVND (reference sequence). CDR3 residues: CASSIDLETLSYEQYF. In DNA form, the CDR3 reads TGTGCCAGTAGTATAGATTTAGAGACACTCTCCTACGAGCAGTACTTC.

As concerns this clone: Relative to the germline gene, one junction end is altered; a read error may explain this. This chain joins TRBV6-1 and TRBJ2-7; maybe TRBD2 (6 bases). Germline V gives CDR1 MNHNS, CDR2 SASEGT. CDR3 size: 15 residues. CDR3 nucleotide sequence: TGTGCCAGCAGCGAAGGGTATTCGGGAGTCTACGAGCAGTACTTC. Its protein is CASSEGYSGVYEQYF.

This clone turned up a few times. The rearrangement joins TRBV6-6 to TRBJ1-5; no clear D gene. Trimming removed 7 bases at V and 7 bases at J, with 14 bases between. This CDR3 contains 13 residues. The germline V gene encodes CDR1 MNHNY and CDR2 SVGAGI (reference sequence). Here the CDR3 DNA reads TGTGCCAGCACCCTCCCGGGAGACCAGCCCCAGCATTTT. This translates into CASTLPGDQPQHF.

The chain recombines TRBV10-1 with TRBJ2-2; TRBD1 aligns across 9 bases. The CDR3 has 18 residues. Germline lookup yields CDR1 WNHNN and CDR2 SYGVQD (reference sequence). Losses at the gene ends were 4 bases for V and 1 base for J; bases not matched to a gene: 10. CDR3 sequence (DNA): TGCGCCAGCAGTGCATCCGGGACAGGGAGAGGGAACACCGGGGAGCTGTTTTTT. It codes for CASSASGTGRGNTGELFF.

V usage is TRBV6-5 and J usage is TRBJ1-2; D unresolved. The V end lost 4 bases, the J end lost 5 bases, and 14 bases lay between the germline ends. The CDR3 has 14 residues. In germline, CDR1 is MNHEY, CDR2 SVGAGI. The CDR3 region has the DNA TGTGCCAGCAGTTCAACCTCGGGGAAGTATGGCTACACCTTC. It is translated as CASSSTSGKYGYTF.

The J gene is TRBJ2-3, the V gene TRBV5-1; weak D call: TRBD2 (6 bases). This CDR3 has 15 residues. The germline gives CDR1 SGHRS, CDR2 YFSETQ. Trimming removed 7 bases from V and 2 bases from J, with 17 bases in between. CDR3 in amino acids: CASGDLGGPTDTQYF. The CDR3 nucleotides read TGCGCCAGCGGGGATTTGGGGGGACCCACAGATACGCAGTATTTT.

The chain is built from TRBV19 and TRBJ1-2; 12 nucleotides align to TRBD1. The germline V gene encodes CDR1 LNHDA and CDR2 SQIVND (reference sequence). This CDR3 is 14 amino acids long. Trimming removed 7 bases from V and 8 bases from J; junction bases left unmatched: 8. This chain's CDR3 is CASTTPGTGGGYTF. CDR3 sequence (DNA): TGTGCCAGTACCACCCCCGGGACAGGGGGCGGCTACACCTTC.

This chain links TRBV6-5 with TRBJ2-7; 11 bases agree with TRBD1. Germline V gene lookup returns CDR1 MNHEY and CDR2 SVGAGI. The CDR3 covers 14 residues. V was pared by 5 bases and J by 2 bases, with 2 bases of the junction left unmatched. CDR3 in amino acids: CASSRDRGTYEQYF. DNA for the CDR3: TGTGCCAGCAGTCGGGACAGGGGGACCTACGAGCAGTACTTC.

The chain combines TRBV5-1 with TRBJ2-2; 9 bases fit TRBD1. The CDR3 consists of 15 residues. The germline CDR1 and CDR2 sequences are SGHRS and YFSETQ. The trim removed 6 bases at V and 7 bases at J, leaving 10 bases unmatched. DNA of the CDR3: TGCGCCAGCACTCCGCAGGGACAGGGTTTCGGGGAGCTGTTTTTT. It translates to CASTPQGQGFGELFF.

V usage is TRBV5-1 and J usage is TRBJ2-3, with D tentatively TRBD1 (6 bases). The CDR3 is made up of 14 amino acids. Trimming removed 0 bases from V and 5 bases from J, with 10 bases in between. Germline V gives CDR1 SGHRS, CDR2 YFSETQ. CDR3 coding DNA: TGCGCCAGCAGCTTGGCAGGGGTGGTAGATACGCAGTATTTT. Translation: CASSLAGVVDTQYF.

This sequence joins TRBV10-1 and TRBJ2-1, with 10 bases that match TRBD2. Germline loops: CDR1 WNHNN, CDR2 SYGVQD (reference sequence). The CDR3 spans 14 residues. The V gene end was trimmed by 4 bases and the J gene end by 5 bases; junction bases not matched to a gene: 2. The CDR3: CASSGTSGNNEQFF. CDR3 in DNA: TGCGCCAGCAGTGGGACTAGCGGTAACAATGAGCAGTTCTTC.

The chain joins TRBV18 to TRBJ2-7, with TRBD2 identical over 11 bases. The germline CDR1 and CDR2 sequences are KGHSH and LQKENI. Trimming at V came to 4 bases and at J to 0 bases, leaving 5 bases not matched to a gene. The length of the CDR3 is 16 residues. The CDR3 loop is CASSLASGRYSYEQYF. The CDR3 DNA sequence: TGTGCCAGCTCACTGGCTAGCGGGAGGTACTCCTACGAGCAGTACTTC.

The J gene is TRBJ1-4, the V gene TRBV5-4, with TRBD1 identical over 7 bases. CDR1 SGHNT and CDR2 YYREEE come from the germline V gene (reference sequence). The CDR3 covers 14 residues. The V gene end was trimmed by 4 bases and the J gene end by 9 bases; junction bases not matched to a gene: 9. CDR3 loop: CASSVDRVDQKLFF. CDR3 DNA sequence: TGTGCCAGCAGCGTAGACAGGGTGGACCAAAAACTGTTTTTT. Complete variable domain (other parts from reference TRBV5-4 and TRBJ1-4): ETGVTQSPTHLIKTRGQQVTLRCSSQSGHNTVSWYQQALGQGPQFIFQYYREEENGRGNFPPRFSGLQFPNYSSELNVNALELDDSALYLCASSVDRVDQKLFFGSGTQLSVL.

The chain employs TRBV7-2 and TRBJ2-7; no firm D call. The CDR3 sequence is 13 residues long. V was shortened by 0 bases and J by 3 bases, with 6 bases between the two germline ends. Germline loops: CDR1 SGHTA, CDR2 FQGNSA. Here the CDR3 DNA reads TGTGCCAGCAGCTTAGCGAGAGACTACGAGCAGTACTTC. It yields the protein CASSLARDYEQYF.

Only one count was recorded for this clone. The gene calls are TRBV7-3 and TRBJ2-1; 10 nucleotides agree with TRBD2. Germline V CDR1 and CDR2: SGHTA, FQGTGA. The CDR3 loop spans 14 amino acids. V gave up 8 bases and J gave up 7 bases; unmatched junction bases: 8. In DNA, the CDR3 is TGTGCCAGCGCCAAAGCGGGAGGGGATAATGAGCAGTTCTTC. This codes for CASAKAGGDNEQFF.

Regarding this clone: Its ends do not fully match the called genes, so a read error is possible. The chain couples TRBV5-1 to TRBJ1-3, with D perhaps TRBD1 (6 bases). The CDR3 is made up of 16 amino acids. Germline CDR1 reads SGHRS; CDR2 reads YFSETQ. The CDR3 protein is CAGSSRTVYSGNTIYF. As DNA, the CDR3 is TGCGCCGGCAGCTCAAGGACAGTCTACTCTGGAAACACCATATATTTT.

The chain combines TRBV27 with TRBJ2-7; perhaps TRBD2 as D (6 bases). The CDR3 has 15 amino acids. Germline V gene sequence: CDR1 MNHEY, CDR2 SMNVEV (reference sequence). V dropped 5 bases and J dropped 6 bases, with 20 bases sitting between them. The DNA for the CDR3 is TGTGCCAGCAGTCTAAAGGGAGGAGGGCTCGGCGAGCAGTACTTC. It translates to CASSLKGGGLGEQYF.

This chain joins TRBV4-1 and TRBJ2-1, with D possibly matching TRBD2 (5 bases). Looked up from germline, CDR1 is MGHRA and CDR2 is YSYEKL. The CDR3 totals 17 residues. Between the trimmed V and J ends, which lost 0 bases and 0 bases, there was a span of 12 bases. CDR3: CASSQEPEASSYNEQFF. The CDR3 DNA sequence: TGCGCCAGCAGCCAAGAGCCGGAGGCCAGCTCCTACAATGAGCAGTTCTTC.

The V and J genes are TRBV28 and TRBJ2-4; possibly TRBD1 for D (5 bases). From germline, CDR1 is MDHEN and CDR2 SYDVKM. The CDR3 extends over 13 amino acids. With 5 bases removed from V and 8 bases from J, the gap between germline ends came to 13 bases. The CDR3 here is CASSRPGYYIQYF. CDR3 coding DNA: TGTGCCAGCAGTCGGCCAGGGTATTACATTCAGTACTTC. The variable domain in full, completed from reference TRBV28 and TRBJ2-4, reads DVKVTQSSRYLVKRTGEKVFLECVQDMDHENMFWYRQDPGLGLRLIYFSYDVKMKEKGDIPEGYSVSREKKERFSLILESASTNQTSMYLCASSRPGYYIQYFGAGTRLSVL.